These 15 T cell receptor beta chains were all obtained from the same sample, sequenced in a study of Ad26.COV2.S vaccination and SARS-CoV-2 variants. Sequenced by immunoSEQ multiplex PCR; TCRdb stores in-frame clones only, minus some. Of hundreds of thousands of clones in the sample, approximately 90% were seen once. The sample in question was peripheral blood, obtained after recovery from COVID-19. These receptors all stem from a human donor who had recovered from COVID-19.

V gene TRBV3-1 (or the pseudogene TRBV3-2) combines with J gene TRBJ1-1; D gene unclear. The CDR3 consists of 11 residues. Germline assignment: CDR1 LGHDT and CDR2 YNNKEL (reference sequence). Trimming shortened V by 2 bases and J by 7 bases, and 5 bases separated the two germline ends. As DNA, the CDR3 is TGTGCCAGCAGCCAATATGGTGAAGCTTTCTTT. It specifies CASSQYGEAFF.

The chain has TRBV19 and TRBJ2-7; no clear D gene. V lost 4 bases and J lost 0, with 16 bases in between. Germline values: CDR1 LNHDA, CDR2 SQIVND (reference sequence). This CDR3 has 16 amino acids. CDR3 DNA sequence: TGTGCCAGTAGTACGACCGGCGCGGCCCGCTCCTACGAGCAGTACTTC. Translating gives CASSTTGAARSYEQYF.

The chain carries TRBV5-3 and TRBJ2-5; perhaps TRBD2 as D (6 bases). TRBV5-3 is an ORF, and what it does is uncertain. There are 15 residues in the CDR3. V was trimmed by 1 base and J by 2 bases, leaving 12 bases between them. The CDR3 DNA follows: TGTGCCAGAAGCTTGTTTTCGGGGAGGCAAGAGACCCAGTACTTC. Translating gives CARSLFSGRQETQYF.

The V and J genes are TRBV7-9 and TRBJ2-7, with D perhaps matching TRBD2 (6 bases). Germline V gene sequence: CDR1 SEHNR, CDR2 FQNEAQ (reference sequence). This CDR3 region has 13 residues. Trimming removed 0 bases at V and 7 bases at J, with 10 bases between. DNA for the CDR3: TGTGCCAGCAGCTTAGCACATGGGAGGGAGCAGTACTTC. Protein sequence: CASSLAHGREQYF.

The chain links TRBV10-3 to TRBJ1-3; no definite D call. CDR1 is ENHRY, CDR2 SYGVKD, per germline. Between the trimmed V and J ends, which lost 10 bases and 0 bases, there was a span of 10 bases. This CDR3 has 13 amino acids. CDR3 sequence reads: CATCESSGNTIYF. CDR3 nucleotides: TGTGCCACCTGTGAGAGCTCTGGAAACACCATATATTTT.

This clone has just a few counts. The chain joins TRBV2 to TRBJ2-5; D gene unclear. Germline-derived CDR1 and CDR2 are SNHLY and FYNNEI. The CDR3 length is 11 residues. The germline V and J ends were trimmed by 3 bases and 7 bases, with 6 bases remaining between them. This chain's CDR3 is CASSERTTQYF. CDR3 nucleotides: TGTGCCAGCAGTGAGAGGACGACCCAGTACTTC.

The chain recombines TRBV20-1 with TRBJ1-1; D gene uncertain. Germline-derived CDR1 and CDR2 are DFQATT and SNEGSKA (reference sequence). CDR3 length: 13 amino acids. V lost 3 bases, J lost 4 bases, and 12 bases lay in between. The CDR3 DNA follows: TGCAGTGCTAGTGAACGATTGGGCACTGAAGCTTTCTTT. Protein: CSASERLGTEAFF.

The genes are TRBV4-2 and TRBJ2-1; 15 bases match TRBD2. V dropped 6 bases and J dropped 2; count of bases not matched to a gene: 5. CDR1 is LGHNA, CDR2 YNFKEQ, per germline. The CDR3 sequence is 17 residues long. The CDR3 sequence: CASSPGLAGGPYNEQFF. The CDR3 DNA follows: TGTGCCAGCAGTCCCGGACTAGCGGGGGGGCCCTACAATGAGCAGTTCTTC.

The CDR3 region has the DNA TGCGCCAGCAGCCAGAGGGGCGGGACTAGGCGGGACAATGAGCAGTTCTTC. This encodes CASSQRGGTRRDNEQFF. The V gene is TRBV4-1, the J gene TRBJ2-1; 8 bases agree with TRBD2. CDR1 MGHRA and CDR2 YSYEKL come from the germline V gene. The junction had 12 bases not matched to a gene; V was cut back by 3 bases and J by 5 bases. The CDR3 loop spans 17 amino acids.

The chain joins TRBV10-2 to TRBJ1-2, with 8 bases matching TRBD1. The CDR3 sequence is 15 residues long. Germline values: CDR1 WSHSY, CDR2 SAAADI. Unmatched junction bases numbered 6, after V lost 2 bases and J lost 4 bases. In nucleotides, the CDR3 is TGCGCCAGCAGTGAGCCTGGGACAGGCCCCTATGGCTACACCTTC. This encodes CASSEPGTGPYGYTF.

Here the CDR3 DNA reads TGTGCCAGCAGCACAGGGACCTACAATGAGCAGTTCTTC. Protein product: CASSTGTYNEQFF. This rearrangement joins TRBV9 to TRBJ2-1; a possible D gene is TRBD1 (6 bases). In germline, CDR1 is SGDLS, CDR2 YYNGEE. Trimming pared 4 bases from V and 2 bases from J, leaving 7 bases between. CDR3 length: 13 residues.

The J gene is TRBJ2-1, the V gene TRBV29-1; D is unclear. The CDR3 has 11 residues. V shed 2 bases and J shed 10 bases, with 9 bases lying between them. CDR1 SQVTM and CDR2 ANQGSEA come from the germline V gene. This CDR3 reads CSVEMEIEQFF. In DNA form, the CDR3 reads TGCAGCGTTGAAATGGAGATAGAGCAGTTCTTC.

The J gene is TRBJ2-3, the V gene TRBV9, with 8 bases that match TRBD2. CDR3 length: 16 residues. In germline, CDR1 is SGDLS, CDR2 YYNGEE. V gave up 2 bases and J gave up 3 bases; unmatched junction bases: 8. The DNA for the CDR3 is TGTGCCAGCAGCGTTAGGGCGGGGGGCCTGACAGATACGCAGTATTTT. This translates into CASSVRAGGLTDTQYF.

As for this clone: A junction boundary mismatches the germline segment, possibly from a read error. The chain is built from TRBV11-2 and TRBJ2-4; the D is unclear. CDR1 SGHAT and CDR2 FQNNGV come from the germline V gene. CDR3 length: 10 amino acids. The CDR3 spells CASSSPTRKF. CDR3 DNA: TGTGCCAGCAGCTCTCCGACCCGAAAGTTC.

This clone appeared a single time. V is TRBV5-1 and J is TRBJ2-5, with 8 bases aligning to TRBD1. The V gene's germline CDR1 is SGHRS and CDR2 YFSETQ. The CDR3 length is 15 residues. J was trimmed by 4 bases and V by 0 bases; bases with no gene match: 5. The CDR3 sequence is CASSLGQGARETQYF. CDR3 bases: TGCGCCAGCAGCTTGGGGCAGGGGGCACGAGAGACCCAGTACTTC.